These T cell receptor beta chains were read from a single sample in a study of shared clonotypes between healthy human individuals. The method was immunoSEQ multiplex PCR; TCRdb's version includes in-frame clones alone and lacks a portion of them. The data show about 1.5 million clones, around 97% seen once. Sequencing was done on a sample of naive CD4+ T cells sorted from blood. Receptors originate from a man younger than 45 in good health. Each CDR3 is given with its conserved first and last residue. The order of the fields is J gene, clone size, D gene, V gene, CDR3 protein, CDR3 DNA. The D gene is left open where the match is weak. Expanded clones are given a class, and other clones once, few, many or no size at all.

J: TRBJ2-2; size: -; D: TRBD1; V: TRBV5-1; CDR3: CASSQRDRRNTGELFF; DNA: TGCGCCAGCAGCCAACGGGACAGAAGGAACACCGGGGAGCTGTTTTTT
J: TRBJ2-3; size: -; D: -; V: TRBV6-5; CDR3: CASSYLGTDTQYF; DNA: TGTGCCAGCAGTTACTTGGGCACAGATACGCAGTATTTT
J: TRBJ2-3; size: -; D: -; V: TRBV7-2; CDR3: CASTYPGGTDTQYF; DNA: TGTGCCAGCACCTATCCGGGAGGCACAGATACGCAGTATTTT
J: TRBJ1-1; size: -; D: -; V: TRBV6-6; CDR3: CASSYKGYTEAFF; DNA: TGTGCCAGCAGTTACAAGGGGTACACTGAAGCTTTCTTT
J: TRBJ1-2; size: -; D: -; V: TRBV7-8; CDR3: CASTSEGGLADGYTF; DNA: TGTGCCAGCACCTCCGAAGGGGGTTTGGCGGACGGCTACACCTTC
J: TRBJ1-5; size: -; D: TRBD1; V: TRBV5-4; CDR3: CASSLGGGTGNQPQHF; DNA: TGTGCCAGCAGCCTCGGAGGGGGCACCGGCAATCAGCCCCAGCATTTT
J: TRBJ2-2; size: -; D: -; V: TRBV10-2; CDR3: CACGPGAGELFF; DNA: TGCGCCTGCGGACCAGGAGCCGGGGAGCTGTTTTTT
J: TRBJ2-7; size: -; D: -; V: TRBV5-4; CDR3: CASSFGVGRIAYKQYF; DNA: TGTGCCAGCAGCTTTGGGGTTGGGCGAATCGCCTACAAGCAGTACTTC
J: TRBJ2-7; size: -; D: -; V: TRBV10-3; CDR3: CAIRTGTSAVEQYF; DNA: TGTGCCATCAGGACCGGGACCTCCGCCGTAGAGCAGTACTTC
J: TRBJ2-7; size: -; D: TRBD2; V: TRBV19; CDR3: CASSRGGFEQYF; DNA: TGTGCCAGTAGCCGGGGGGGCTTCGAGCAGTACTTC
J: TRBJ2-2; size: -; D: TRBD1; V: TRBV15; CDR3: CATSRAYHGQGHTGELFF; DNA: TGTGCCACCAGCAGAGCCTACCATGGACAGGGGCACACCGGGGAGCTGTTTTTT
J: TRBJ2-5; size: -; D: TRBD1; V: TRBV27; CDR3: CASRQTGAGTQYF; DNA: TGTGCCAGCAGACAAACAGGGGCCGGGACCCAGTACTTC
J: TRBJ2-1; size: -; D: TRBD2; V: TRBV25-1; CDR3: CASSWTSGTYNEQFF; DNA: TGTGCCAGCAGTTGGACTAGCGGAACCTACAATGAGCAGTTCTTC
J: TRBJ1-4; size: -; D: -; V: TRBV7-9; CDR3: CASSLSTANEKLFF; DNA: TGTGCCAGCAGCTTGTCCACCGCTAATGAAAAACTGTTTTTT
J: TRBJ2-1; size: -; D: TRBD2; V: TRBV11-2; CDR3: CASTRAGGYNEQFF; DNA: TGTGCCAGCACCCGAGCGGGAGGCTACAATGAGCAGTTCTTC
J: TRBJ2-1; size: -; D: TRBD2; V: TRBV5-1; CDR3: CASSPTSGTYNEQFF; DNA: TGCGCCAGCAGCCCAACAAGCGGGACCTACAATGAGCAGTTCTTC
J: TRBJ2-7; size: -; D: TRBD1; V: TRBV6-6; CDR3: CASSYGQGALEQYF; DNA: TGTGCCAGCAGTTATGGACAGGGAGCATTAGAGCAGTACTTC
J: TRBJ2-2; size: -; D: TRBD2; V: TRBV11-2; CDR3: CASSLAGGPNTGELFF; DNA: TGTGCCAGCAGCCTAGCGGGAGGGCCGAACACCGGGGAGCTGTTTTTT
J: TRBJ1-1; size: few; D: -; V: TRBV6-5; CDR3: CASSYSVAGNAEAFF; DNA: TGTGCCAGCAGTTACTCGGTCGCAGGGAACGCTGAAGCTTTCTTT
J: TRBJ1-1; size: once; D: TRBD1; V: TRBV10-3; CDR3: CAIRDRGGGRTHTEAFF; DNA: TGTGCCATCAGGGACAGGGGGGGAGGACGCACGCACACTGAAGCTTTCTTT
J: TRBJ2-5; size: -; D: TRBD2; V: TRBV18; CDR3: CASSPGLAGVETQYF; DNA: TGTGCCAGCTCACCGGGACTAGCGGGAGTGGAGACCCAGTACTTC
J: TRBJ2-1; size: -; D: -; V: TRBV18; CDR3: CASSPPSQANHHNEQFF; DNA: TGTGCCAGCTCACCACCGAGCCAGGCCAATCACCACAATGAGCAGTTCTTC
J: TRBJ1-1; size: -; D: -; V: TRBV20-1; CDR3: CSASGRGEAFF; DNA: TGCAGTGCTAGTGGTCGGGGGGAAGCTTTCTTT
J: TRBJ2-1; size: -; D: TRBD1; V: TRBV2; CDR3: CASRTGTGLYNEQFF; DNA: TGTGCCAGCAGAACCGGGACAGGCCTTTACAATGAGCAGTTCTTC
J: TRBJ2-7; size: -; D: TRBD2; V: TRBV7-9; CDR3: CASSPTSGLAGGYEQYF; DNA: TGTGCCAGCAGCCCCACCTCCGGACTAGCGGGAGGCTACGAGCAGTACTTC
J: TRBJ2-5; size: -; D: -; V: TRBV7-6; CDR3: CASSLIQETQYF; DNA: TGTGCCAGCAGCTTAATCCAAGAGACCCAGTACTTC
J: TRBJ2-5; size: -; D: -; V: TRBV9; CDR3: CASSPGVETQYF; DNA: TGTGCCAGCAGCCCAGGTGTGGAGACCCAGTACTTC
J: TRBJ2-2; size: -; D: TRBD2; V: TRBV12-5; CDR3: CASGLTSGTANTGELFF; DNA: TGTGCTAGTGGTTTGACTAGCGGCACTGCGAACACCGGGGAGCTGTTTTTT
J: TRBJ1-5; size: once; D: -; V: TRBV4-1; CDR3: CASSRVVPGLGSNQPQHF; DNA: TGCGCCAGCAGCCGAGTCGTCCCAGGCCTCGGGAGCAATCAGCCCCAGCATTTT
J: TRBJ2-1; size: once; D: -; V: TRBV10-3; CDR3: CAIKTTPSLIPNEQFF; DNA: TGTGCCATCAAGACAACCCCCTCCCTAATTCCCAATGAGCAGTTCTTC
J: TRBJ1-1; size: -; D: -; V: TRBV2; CDR3: CASSVGGSGTEAFF; DNA: TGTGCCAGCAGTGTAGGGGGAAGTGGGACTGAAGCTTTCTTT
J: TRBJ2-5; size: -; D: -; V: TRBV18; CDR3: CASSPPGLETQYF; DNA: TGTGCCAGCTCACCACCGGGGCTAGAGACCCAGTACTTC
J: TRBJ1-5; size: -; D: -; V: TRBV19; CDR3: CASSSISTRGGNQPQHF; DNA: TGTGCCAGTAGTTCTATCAGTACGCGGGGTGGCAATCAGCCCCAGCATTTT
J: TRBJ1-1; size: -; D: -; V: TRBV5-6; CDR3: CASSLGTGGVTEAFF; DNA: TGTGCCAGCAGCTTGGGAACAGGTGGGGTCACTGAAGCTTTCTTT
J: TRBJ1-1; size: -; D: -; V: TRBV5-1; CDR3: CASSLLGGGTEAFF; DNA: TGCGCCAGCAGCTTGCTGGGAGGAGGCACTGAAGCTTTCTTT
J: TRBJ2-7; size: -; D: -; V: TRBV14; CDR3: CASSKSGTSLSEQYF; DNA: TGTGCCAGCAGCAAAAGTGGCACAAGCCTTTCCGAGCAGTACTTC
J: TRBJ2-1; size: -; D: -; V: TRBV5-6; CDR3: CASSWTATYNEQFF; DNA: TGTGCCAGCAGCTGGACAGCCACCTACAATGAGCAGTTCTTC
J: TRBJ2-1; size: -; D: TRBD2; V: TRBV6-5; CDR3: CASSYLGTSAGNEQFF; DNA: TGTGCCAGCAGTTATCTCGGGACTAGCGCAGGTAATGAGCAGTTCTTC
J: TRBJ2-3; size: -; D: TRBD2; V: TRBV5-1; CDR3: CASSLGASGLTDTQYF; DNA: TGCGCCAGCAGCTTGGGGGCTAGCGGCCTCACAGATACGCAGTATTTT
J: TRBJ2-5; size: -; D: -; V: TRBV2; CDR3: CASSDRVQETQYF; DNA: TGTGCCAGCAGTGACAGGGTTCAAGAGACCCAGTACTTC